The sequence of this TCR beta chain was determined in a study of blood T cell repertoires in COVID-19. Whole-study context: The United States, Italy and Spain supplied acute and convalescent COVID-19 samples.

This CDR3 has 17 residues. Trimming took 0 bases from V and 2 from J; bases not matched to a gene: 7. CDR1 and CDR2 from the germline V gene are SGHNT and YYREEE (reference sequence). Per the study methods: Estimated nucleated cell counts came from reference gene primer amplification. Using immunoSEQ multiplex PCR, the repertoire was profiled, and TCRdb retains in-frame clones only, with some absent. The V and J calls and clone size were taken over from that table, and D and trimming were inferred from the DNA. The data show hundreds of thousands of clones, around 91% seen once. This study enrolled people aged about 18 to 100 from roughly 24 US geographic areas. The recovered donors of Cohort 3 showed two negative PCRs, clearance, or symptom resolution.

V usage is TRBV5-4 and J usage is TRBJ2-2; TRBD2 agrees at 7 bases. The sequencing sample was made of PBMCs or T cells enriched from blood (not recorded which). This TCR derives from a man younger than 45 who had recovered from COVID-19. The CDR3 DNA reads as TGTGCCAGCAGCTTGGCTAAGCGGGACGCTAACACCGGGGAGCTGTTTTTT. It specifies CASSLAKRDANTGELFF.